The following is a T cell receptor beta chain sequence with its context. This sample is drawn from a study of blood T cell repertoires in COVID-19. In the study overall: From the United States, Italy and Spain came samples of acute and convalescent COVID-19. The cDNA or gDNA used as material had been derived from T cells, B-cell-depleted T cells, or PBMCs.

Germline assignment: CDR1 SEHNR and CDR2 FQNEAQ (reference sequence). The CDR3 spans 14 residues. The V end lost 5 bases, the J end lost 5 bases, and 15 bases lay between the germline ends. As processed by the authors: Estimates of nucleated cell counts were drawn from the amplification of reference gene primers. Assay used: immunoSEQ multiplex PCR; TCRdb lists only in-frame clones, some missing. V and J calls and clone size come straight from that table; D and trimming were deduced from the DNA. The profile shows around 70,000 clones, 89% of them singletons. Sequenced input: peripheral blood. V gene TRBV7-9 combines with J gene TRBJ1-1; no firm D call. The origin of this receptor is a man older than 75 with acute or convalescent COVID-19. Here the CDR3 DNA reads TGTGCCAGCAGCCCAGCAAATTCGGGAACTGAAGCTTTCTTT. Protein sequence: CASSPANSGTEAFF.